The 25 T cell receptor beta chains below were found in one sample sequenced in a study of blood T cell repertoires in COVID-19. This table comes from immunoSEQ multiplex PCR, and its TCRdb copy is limited to in-frame clones, with some not included. The sample has about 430,000 clones, 70% to 90% seen once; the top ten hold 0.7% to 1%. Input material: peripheral blood. Receptors originate from a man younger than 30 with COVID-19, enrolled during active disease.

V is TRBV18 and J is TRBJ2-2, with D perhaps TRBD2 (6 bases). The V and J ends lost 1 base and 6 bases respectively, with 12 bases between them. CDR1 is KGHSH, CDR2 LQKENI, per germline. This CDR3 comprises 15 residues. CDR3 sequence: CASSPQELASGELFF. As DNA, the CDR3 is TGTGCCAGCTCACCACAAGAACTAGCCTCCGGGGAGCTGTTTTTT.

The chain couples TRBV13 to TRBJ2-2; D not certain. V lost 8 bases, J lost 5 bases, and 18 bases lay in between. The CDR3 sequence is 15 residues long. In germline, CDR1 is PRHDT, CDR2 FYEKMQ (reference sequence). CDR3 in amino acids: CASDDMSSRTGELFF. CDR3 in DNA: TGTGCCAGCGACGATATGAGCTCGCGGACCGGGGAGCTGTTTTTT.

V usage is TRBV5-4 and J usage is TRBJ1-1; perhaps TRBD1 as D (5 bases). The V gene lost 3 bases and the J gene lost 3 bases, with 9 bases spanning the gap. Germline V CDR1 and CDR2: SGHNT, YYREEE (reference sequence). CDR3 length: 13 residues. CDR3 sequence (DNA): TGTGCCAGCAGCTGGGGGGGGGACACTGAAGCTTTCTTT. This encodes CASSWGGDTEAFF.

The chain uses TRBV3-1 (or the pseudogene TRBV3-2) and TRBJ1-2, with D possibly TRBD1 on 5 matching bases. Per germline, CDR1 LGHDT and CDR2 YNNKEL (reference sequence). This CDR3 is 15 amino acids long. V lost 1 base, J lost 5 bases, and 14 bases lay in between. The CDR3 DNA follows: TGTGCCAGCAGCCAAGGGGGCGCTAGGATTTATGGCTACACCTTC. Its protein product is CASSQGGARIYGYTF.

The rearrangement links TRBV7-9 to TRBJ2-2, with TRBD1 matching over 7 bases. This CDR3 has 15 amino acids. Looked up from germline, CDR1 is SEHNR and CDR2 is FQNEAQ (reference sequence). The V and J ends lost 2 bases and 6 bases, in that order; junction bases with no gene match: 6. CDR3 residues: CASSLRDSRPGELFF. The CDR3 coding sequence is TGTGCCAGCAGCTTAAGGGACAGCCGACCCGGGGAGCTGTTTTTT.

The chain employs TRBV5-5 and TRBJ1-5; 7 bases fit TRBD1. V lost 4 bases and J lost 5; bases outside the gene matches: 12. The CDR3 spans 16 residues. CDR1 SGHKS and CDR2 YYEKEE come from the germline V gene (reference sequence). The CDR3 nucleotides read TGTGCCAGCAGCGCATATGAGGGGGCGGGTGATCAGCCCCAGCATTTT. It codes for CASSAYEGAGDQPQHF.

V and J are TRBV24-1 and TRBJ2-1; no clear D gene. Germline V lookup: CDR1 KGHDR, CDR2 SFDVKD. This CDR3 region has 12 residues. Trimming took 9 bases from V and 8 from J, leaving 13 bases between them. CDR3 sequence: CATGQSRHEQFF. Here the CDR3 DNA reads TGTGCCACCGGGCAATCCAGACATGAGCAGTTCTTC.

This sequence joins TRBV25-1 and TRBJ2-2; possibly TRBD2 for D (6 bases). Germline CDR1 MGHDK, CDR2 SYGVNS. There are 14 residues in the CDR3. Trimming removed 6 bases from V and 1 base from J, with 9 bases in between. CDR3 amino acids: CASSRDLNTGELFF. The CDR3 DNA reads TGTGCCAGCAGCCGGGACTTGAACACCGGGGAGCTGTTTTTT.

This clone came up a few times. CDR3 amino acids: CATSDRTSGKDNEQFF. As DNA, the CDR3 is TGTGCCACCAGTGATAGGACTAGCGGGAAGGACAATGAGCAGTTCTTC. The chain carries TRBV24-1 and TRBJ2-1; 12 nucleotides agree with TRBD2. The CDR3 totals 16 residues. Germline-derived CDR1 and CDR2 are KGHDR and SFDVKD. V shed 3 bases, J shed 5 bases, and the junction held 4 bases outside the gene matches.

This clone was counted only a few times. The chain is built from TRBV3-1 (or the pseudogene TRBV3-2) and TRBJ2-2; D is ambiguous. The CDR3 is 19 amino acids. V lost 0 bases, J lost 0 bases, and 17 bases lay in between. Germline CDR1 and CDR2: LGHDT and YNNKEL (reference sequence). CDR3 sequence (DNA): TGTGCCAGCAGCCAAGAGGCTGCCTCGTTCTTCGCGAACACCGGGGAGCTGTTTTTT. Encoded protein: CASSQEAASFFANTGELFF.

V is TRBV7-8 and J is TRBJ1-2; tentatively, D is TRBD1 (6 bases). The CDR3 covers 16 residues. The V end lost 5 bases, the J end lost 4 bases, and 20 bases lay between the germline ends. CDR1 and CDR2 from the germline V gene are SGHVS and FQNEAQ. CDR3 DNA sequence: TGTGCCAGCAGCGTATTTGGACAGAGCGCGGGCTATGGCTACACCTTC. Encoded protein: CASSVFGQSAGYGYTF.

In nucleotides, the CDR3 is TGTGCCAGCTCACTACCGGGACTAGCGGGAGTGGTGGAGACCCAGTACTTC. This codes for CASSLPGLAGVVETQYF. The rearrangement joins TRBV18 to TRBJ2-5; 14 nucleotides agree with TRBD2. Looked up from germline, CDR1 is KGHSH and CDR2 is LQKENI. Germline trimming cut 4 bases from V and 5 bases from J; bases unmatched to any gene: 9. The CDR3 is 17 residues long. The entire variable domain, with the rest obtained from reference TRBV18 and TRBJ2-5, is as follows: NAGVMQNPRHLVRRRGQEARLRCSPMKGHSHVYWYRQLPEEGLKFMVYLQKENIIDESGMPKERFSAEFPKEGPSILRIQQVVRGDSAAYFCASSLPGLAGVVETQYFGPGTRLLVL.

The chain combines TRBV10-1 with TRBJ2-1, with TRBD2 matching 10 bases. The CDR3 contains 15 residues. CDR1 and CDR2 from the germline V gene are WNHNN and SYGVQD (reference sequence). J lost 3 bases, V lost 6 bases, and 5 bases had no gene match. The CDR3 DNA reads TGCGCCAGCAGCGAAACTAGCGGGGACTACAATGAGCAGTTCTTC. It encodes CASSETSGDYNEQFF.

This clone was counted once. The chain links TRBV10-3 to TRBJ2-1; the match to TRBD2 covers 10 bases. The CDR3 contains 14 residues. V gave up 6 bases and J gave up 5 bases; unmatched junction bases: 4. Germline V gene sequence: CDR1 ENHRY, CDR2 SYGVKD. The CDR3, as DNA: TGTGCCATCAGCGGGGGACTAGCGAACAATGAGCAGTTCTTC. Protein: CAISGGLANNEQFF.

This chain uses TRBV5-6 with TRBJ2-2; 10 positions agree with TRBD2. Germline CDR1 and CDR2: SGHDT and YYEEEE. CDR3 length: 16 amino acids. V dropped 2 bases and J dropped 3; count of bases not matched to a gene: 4. This CDR3 is CASSFSSGRDTGELFF. CDR3 in DNA: TGTGCCAGCAGCTTTAGCAGCGGGAGGGACACCGGGGAGCTGTTTTTT.

The chain joins TRBV7-6 to TRBJ1-2; possible D gene TRBD1, 5 bases. The CDR3 totals 15 residues. Per the germline V gene, CDR1 is SGHVS and CDR2 is FNYEAQ. Trimming stripped 5 bases from V and 4 bases from J, with 17 bases between. CDR3 bases: TGTGCCAGCAGCATAGTCGGGGGATCAAGCTATGGCTACACCTTC. Amino acids: CASSIVGGSSYGYTF.

V and J are TRBV5-6 and TRBJ2-7; 10 nucleotides match TRBD2. CDR1 SGHDT and CDR2 YYEEEE come from the germline V gene. The trim removed 4 bases at V and 2 bases at J, leaving 9 bases unmatched. The CDR3 extends over 16 amino acids. In DNA form, the CDR3 reads TGTGCCAGCAGCCTATATACTAGCGGGGCTACCTACGAGCAGTACTTC. The encoded protein is CASSLYTSGATYEQYF.

The chain couples TRBV29-1 to TRBJ2-2, with 10 positions matching TRBD2. There are 16 residues in the CDR3. Germline CDR1 and CDR2: SQVTM and ANQGSEA. The V and J ends lost 2 bases and 2 bases, in that order; junction bases with no gene match: 5. CDR3 coding DNA: TGCAGCGTTGAAAGGACTAGCGGAGCTAACACCGGGGAGCTGTTTTTT. Its translation is CSVERTSGANTGELFF.

The rearrangement links TRBV4-2 to TRBJ1-2; 7 bases fit TRBD1. CDR1 LGHNA and CDR2 YNFKEQ come from the germline V gene. J was trimmed by 5 bases and V by 0 bases; bases with no gene match: 9. The CDR3 sequence is 16 residues long. The CDR3 coding sequence is TGTGCCAGCAGCCAAGATGCGGGACAGCGTTTTTATGGCTACACCTTC. It codes for CASSQDAGQRFYGYTF.

This chain connects TRBV4-1 to TRBJ1-5; no clear D. The CDR3 runs 15 residues. Germline V lookup: CDR1 MGHRA, CDR2 YSYEKL. Trimming left V 1 base short and J 3 bases short, with 10 bases between. CDR3 nucleotide sequence: TGCGCCAGCAGCCAAGTAGAGGGTTACAATCAGCCCCAGCATTTT. Translation gives CASSQVEGYNQPQHF.

This chain links TRBV13 with TRBJ2-3; D possibly corresponds to TRBD2 (6 bases). The length of the CDR3 is 15 residues. Germline CDR1 and CDR2: PRHDT and FYEKMQ (reference sequence). The ends were cut back, 0 bases at V and 4 bases at J, with 11 bases in the middle. CDR3 bases: TGTGCCAGCAGCTTAGGCGGGACTTTATCAGATACGCAGTATTTT. This sequence encodes CASSLGGTLSDTQYF.

This chain links TRBV28 with TRBJ2-7; 9 nucleotides agree with TRBD1. The CDR3 is 14 residues long. V lost 6 bases and J lost 2; bases outside the gene matches: 5. Germline CDR1 MDHEN, CDR2 SYDVKM. The CDR3, as DNA: TGTGCCAGCAGCCCCGGACAGGGGACCTACGAGCAGTACTTC. Protein sequence: CASSPGQGTYEQYF.

The chain employs TRBV9 and TRBJ2-7, with D possibly being TRBD1 (7 bases). Trimming pared 8 bases from V and 2 bases from J, leaving 14 bases between. Germline V gives CDR1 SGDLS, CDR2 YYNGEE. The CDR3 consists of 13 residues. CDR3 nucleotides: TGTGCCAGGGGAGGACAGGACGCCTACGAGCAGTACTTC. Encoded protein: CARGGQDAYEQYF.

The rearrangement links TRBV5-1 to TRBJ2-5; 9 bases align to TRBD2. The V segment lost 0 bases and the J segment 5 bases; nucleotides outside the gene matches: 2. The germline V gene has CDR1 SGHRS and CDR2 YFSETQ. The CDR3 loop spans 14 amino acids. The CDR3 DNA sequence: TGCGCCAGCAGCTTGGGACTAGCGGCGGAGACCCAGTACTTC. Amino acids: CASSLGLAAETQYF.

This clone was recorded a few times. CDR3 residues: CASILSGVTEAFF. Here the CDR3 DNA reads TGTGCCAGCATCCTATCAGGGGTTACTGAAGCTTTCTTT. The rearrangement joins TRBV2 to TRBJ1-1; perhaps TRBD1 as D (6 bases). The CDR3 is made up of 13 amino acids. CDR1 is SNHLY and CDR2 is FYNNEI in the germline V gene. V shed 7 bases and J shed 5 bases, with 14 bases lying between them.